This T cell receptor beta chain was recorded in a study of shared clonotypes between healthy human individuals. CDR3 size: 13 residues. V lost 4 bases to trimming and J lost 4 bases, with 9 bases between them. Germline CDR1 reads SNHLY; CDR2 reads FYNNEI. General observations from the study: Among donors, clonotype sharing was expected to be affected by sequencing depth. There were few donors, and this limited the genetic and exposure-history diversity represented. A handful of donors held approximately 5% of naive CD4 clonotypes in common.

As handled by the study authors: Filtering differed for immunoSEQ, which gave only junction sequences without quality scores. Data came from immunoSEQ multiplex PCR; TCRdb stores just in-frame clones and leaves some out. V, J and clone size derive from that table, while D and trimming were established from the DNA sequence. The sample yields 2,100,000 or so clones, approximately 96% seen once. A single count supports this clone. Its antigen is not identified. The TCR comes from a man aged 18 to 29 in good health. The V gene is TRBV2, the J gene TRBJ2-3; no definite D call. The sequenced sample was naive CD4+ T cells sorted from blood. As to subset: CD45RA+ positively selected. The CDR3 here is CASSGERSDTQYF. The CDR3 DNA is TGTGCCAGCAGTGGGGAAAGGTCAGATACGCAGTATTTT.